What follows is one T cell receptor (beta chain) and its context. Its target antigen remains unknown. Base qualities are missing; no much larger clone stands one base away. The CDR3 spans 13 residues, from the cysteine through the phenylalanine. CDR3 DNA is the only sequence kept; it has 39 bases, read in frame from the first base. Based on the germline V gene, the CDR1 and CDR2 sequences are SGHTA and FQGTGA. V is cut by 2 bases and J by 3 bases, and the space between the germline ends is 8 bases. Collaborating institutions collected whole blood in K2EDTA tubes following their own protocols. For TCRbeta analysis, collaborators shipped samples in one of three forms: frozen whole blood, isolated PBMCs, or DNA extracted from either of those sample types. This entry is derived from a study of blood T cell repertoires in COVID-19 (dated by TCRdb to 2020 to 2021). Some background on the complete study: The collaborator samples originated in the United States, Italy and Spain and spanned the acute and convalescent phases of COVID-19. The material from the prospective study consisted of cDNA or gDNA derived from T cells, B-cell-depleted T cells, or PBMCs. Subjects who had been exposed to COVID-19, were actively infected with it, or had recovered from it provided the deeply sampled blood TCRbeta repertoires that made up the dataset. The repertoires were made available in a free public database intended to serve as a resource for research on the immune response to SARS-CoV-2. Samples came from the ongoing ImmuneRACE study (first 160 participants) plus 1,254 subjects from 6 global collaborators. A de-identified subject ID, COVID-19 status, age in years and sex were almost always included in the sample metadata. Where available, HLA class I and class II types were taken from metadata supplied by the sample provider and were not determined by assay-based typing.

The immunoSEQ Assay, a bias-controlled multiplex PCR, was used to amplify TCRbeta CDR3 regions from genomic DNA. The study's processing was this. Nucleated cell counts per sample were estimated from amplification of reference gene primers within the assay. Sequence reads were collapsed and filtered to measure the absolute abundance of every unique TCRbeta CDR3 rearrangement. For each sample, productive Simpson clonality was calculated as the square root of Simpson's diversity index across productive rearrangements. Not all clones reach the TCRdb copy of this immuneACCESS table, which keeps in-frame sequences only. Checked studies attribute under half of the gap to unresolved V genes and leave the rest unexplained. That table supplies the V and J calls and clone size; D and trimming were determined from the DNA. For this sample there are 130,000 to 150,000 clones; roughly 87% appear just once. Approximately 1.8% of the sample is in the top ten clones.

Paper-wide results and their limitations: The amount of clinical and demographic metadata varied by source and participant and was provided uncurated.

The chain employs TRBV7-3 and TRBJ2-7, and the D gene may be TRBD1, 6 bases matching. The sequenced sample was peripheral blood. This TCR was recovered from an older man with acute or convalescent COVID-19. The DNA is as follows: TGTGCCAGCAGCTTAGGCAGGGGCTACGAGCAGTACTTC. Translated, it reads CASSLGRGYEQYF.